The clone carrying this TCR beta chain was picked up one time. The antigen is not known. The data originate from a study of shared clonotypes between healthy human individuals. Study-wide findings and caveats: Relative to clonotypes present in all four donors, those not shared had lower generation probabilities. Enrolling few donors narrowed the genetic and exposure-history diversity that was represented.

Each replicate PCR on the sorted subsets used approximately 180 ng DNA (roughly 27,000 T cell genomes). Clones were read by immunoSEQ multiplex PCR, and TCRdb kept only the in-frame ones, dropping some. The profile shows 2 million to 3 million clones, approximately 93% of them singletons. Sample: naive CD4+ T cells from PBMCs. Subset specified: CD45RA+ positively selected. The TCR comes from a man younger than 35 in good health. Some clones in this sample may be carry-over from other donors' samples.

The CDR3 here is CASSQPTSGEGYEQYF. DNA of the CDR3: TGCGCCAGCAGCCAACCTACTAGCGGGGAAGGGTACGAGCAGTACTTC. The chain joins TRBV4-1 to TRBJ2-7; 10 nucleotides match TRBD2. V lost 2 bases, J lost 4 bases, and 8 bases stayed unmatched. Germline V gene lookup returns CDR1 MGHRA and CDR2 YSYEKL. The CDR3 covers 16 residues.